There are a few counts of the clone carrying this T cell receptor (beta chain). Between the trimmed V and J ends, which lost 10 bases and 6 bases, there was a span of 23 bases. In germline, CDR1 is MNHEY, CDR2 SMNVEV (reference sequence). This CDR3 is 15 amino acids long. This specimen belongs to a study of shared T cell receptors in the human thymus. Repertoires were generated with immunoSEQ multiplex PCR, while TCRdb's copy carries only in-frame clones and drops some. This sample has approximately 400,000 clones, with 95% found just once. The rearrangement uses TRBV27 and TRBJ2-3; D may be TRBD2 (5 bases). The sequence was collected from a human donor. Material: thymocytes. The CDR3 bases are TGTGCCACCCGGTGTAGGTCTCGGCGGGTGGATACGCAGTATTTT. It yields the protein CATRCRSRRVDTQYF.